A single sample gave rise to the 13 T cell receptor beta chains below, sequenced in a study of T cells in Graves' hyperthyroidism and ophthalmopathy. RNA transcripts were the template for amplifying TCR beta CDR3 regions. In the first-round RT-PCR of the TCR CDR3, the HTBI primer set was used. TCRdb redid the calling of the multiplex PCR reads with MiXCR, one entry per CDR3 protein. The sample lists nearly 600,000 distinct CDR3 sequences, 12% to 15% occurring once. Specimen: blood. These receptors were taken from a woman aged 18 to 35 with Graves' ophthalmopathy.

This clonotype was counted ten times or more. The genes are TRBV3-1 and TRBJ1-2, with D unclear. Germline assignment: CDR1 LGHDT and CDR2 YNNKEL (reference sequence). The CDR3 covers 13 residues. V was cut by 0 bases and J by 0 bases, with 2 bases left in between. The CDR3, as DNA: TGTGCCAGCAGCCAAGAGGCTAACTATGGCTACACCTTC. Amino acids: CASSQEANYGYTF.

This clonotype was observed a few times. The chain recombines TRBV7-9 with TRBJ2-1, with 7 nucleotides matching TRBD1. CDR1 SEHNR and CDR2 FQNEAQ come from the germline V gene (reference sequence). The CDR3 has 16 residues. J was trimmed by 0 bases and V by 5 bases; bases with no gene match: 7. CDR3 loop: CASSVGQANSYNEQFF. CDR3 in DNA: TGTGCCAGCAGCGTCGGACAGGCCAACTCCTACAATGAGCAGTTCTTC.

This clonotype was detected many times. The chain uses TRBV12-3 or TRBV12-4 and TRBJ1-1; 8 nucleotides align to TRBD1. V shed 5 bases and J 1 base; nucleotides not matched to a gene: 12. The CDR3 has 17 residues. CDR3 nucleotide sequence: TGTGCCAGCAGTCCCGGCGACAGGGGAGTAAGGAACACTGAAGCTTTCTTT. Its translation: CASSPGDRGVRNTEAFF.

This clonotype was seen ten or more times. The J gene is TRBJ2-5, the V gene TRBV7-9; 9 bases are shared with TRBD1. Germline trimming cut 6 bases from V and 5 bases from J; bases unmatched to any gene: 4. The germline gives CDR1 SEHNR, CDR2 FQNEAQ (reference sequence). The CDR3 is 13 amino acids. The DNA for the CDR3 is TGTGCCAGCAGGAACAGGGGGCGGGAGACCCAGTACTTC. It translates to CASRNRGRETQYF.

This clonotype was recorded at least ten times. This chain connects TRBV6-5 to TRBJ1-4, with D tentatively TRBD1 (6 bases). CDR3 length: 15 amino acids. V lost 0 bases and J 6 bases, leaving 11 bases between the germline ends. Germline assignment: CDR1 MNHEY and CDR2 SVGAGI. CDR3 residues: CASSYSEQGHEKLFF. CDR3 DNA sequence: TGTGCCAGCAGTTACTCGGAGCAGGGGCATGAAAAACTGTTTTTT.

On this clonotype itself: A much larger clone sits a single nucleotide away, making a read error possible. The chain recombines TRBV6-1 with TRBJ1-2, with TRBD1 identical over 8 bases. The V gene's germline CDR1 is MNHNS and CDR2 SASEGT. This CDR3 has 14 residues. In DNA, the CDR3 is TGTGCCAGCGGCCGGGACAGGAGCTCCTATGGCTACGCCTTC. Encoded protein: CASGRDRSSYGYAF.

The V gene is TRBV7-6, the J gene TRBJ2-7; TRBD2 might be the D (5 bases). The germline CDR1 and CDR2 sequences are SGHVS and FNYEAQ. Trimming shortened V by 5 bases and J by 2 bases, and 13 bases separated the two germline ends. This CDR3 is built from 14 residues. CDR3 nucleotides: TGTGCCAGCAGCGAAGGACTCGCCCCCTACGAGCAGTACTTC. The encoded protein is CASSEGLAPYEQYF.

The V and J genes are TRBV3-1 and TRBJ2-7; possible D gene TRBD1, 6 bases. This CDR3 comprises 15 residues. V was shortened by 0 bases and J by 0 bases, with 9 bases between the two germline ends. Germline V lookup: CDR1 LGHDT, CDR2 YNNKEL (reference sequence). CDR3 sequence (DNA): TGTGCCAGCAGCCAAGAACTGGACAGCTCCTACGAGCAGTACTTC. Protein: CASSQELDSSYEQYF.

This clonotype occurred many times. CDR3 residues: CSARDPKAGAYEQYF. The CDR3 DNA reads as TGCAGTGCTAGAGATCCCAAAGCGGGAGCTTACGAGCAGTACTTC. The chain combines TRBV20-1 with TRBJ2-7; TRBD2 agrees at 8 bases. CDR1 DFQATT and CDR2 SNEGSKA come from the germline V gene (reference sequence). The V gene end was trimmed by 0 bases and the J gene end by 4 bases; junction bases not matched to a gene: 8. The CDR3 length is 15 residues.

In its sample, this clonotype was seen many times. The chain recombines TRBV20-1 with TRBJ2-5; 7 bases are shared with TRBD2. From germline, CDR1 is DFQATT and CDR2 SNEGSKA (reference sequence). CDR3 length equals 15 residues. The ends lost 1 base at V and 2 bases at J; junction bases unmatched: 7. CDR3 region: CSARGRERGQETQYF. CDR3 coding DNA: TGCAGTGCTAGAGGGCGGGAGAGGGGACAAGAGACCCAGTACTTC.

This clonotype was counted many times. The chain uses TRBV7-2 and TRBJ2-4, with D hard to call. CDR3 size: 14 residues. The germline CDR1 and CDR2 sequences are SGHTA and FQGNSA. V lost 4 bases and J lost 0, with 7 bases in between. DNA of the CDR3: TGTGCCAGCAGCTCGGACCGAGCCAAAAACATTCAGTACTTC. Protein: CASSSDRAKNIQYF.

There are many counts of this clonotype. V is TRBV5-1 and J is TRBJ2-1; TRBD2 agrees at 16 bases. The CDR3 covers 20 residues. Germline V gene sequence: CDR1 SGHRS, CDR2 YFSETQ. V dropped 4 bases and J dropped 0; count of bases not matched to a gene: 10. The CDR3 bases are TGCGCCAGCAGCACGTTCGGGACTAGCGGGAGGGGAAGCTCCTACAATGAGCAGTTCTTC. Its translation is CASSTFGTSGRGSSYNEQFF.

This clonotype was counted between two and nine times. V gene TRBV7-9 combines with J gene TRBJ1-1; TRBD1 agrees at 9 bases. CDR1 is SEHNR and CDR2 is FQNEAQ in the germline V gene (reference sequence). V was clipped by 0 bases and J by 7 bases; unmatched bases: 3. CDR3 length equals 14 residues. In DNA, the CDR3 is TGTGCCAGCAGCTTAGCGACAGGGGGGCGTGAAGCTTTCTTT. Residues: CASSLATGGREAFF.